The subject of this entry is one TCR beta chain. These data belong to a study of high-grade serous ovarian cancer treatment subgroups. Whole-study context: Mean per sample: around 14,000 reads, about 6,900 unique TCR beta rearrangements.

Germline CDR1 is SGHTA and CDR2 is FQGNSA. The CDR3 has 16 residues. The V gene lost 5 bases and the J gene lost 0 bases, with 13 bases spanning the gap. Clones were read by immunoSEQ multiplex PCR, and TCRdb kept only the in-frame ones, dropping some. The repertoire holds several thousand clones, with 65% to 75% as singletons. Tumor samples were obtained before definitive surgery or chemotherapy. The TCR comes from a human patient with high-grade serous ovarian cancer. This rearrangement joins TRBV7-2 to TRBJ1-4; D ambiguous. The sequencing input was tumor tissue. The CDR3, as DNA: TGTGCCAGCAGCGGAAGTCTGGGTACAACTAATGAAAAACTGTTTTTT. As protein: CASSGSLGTTNEKLFF.